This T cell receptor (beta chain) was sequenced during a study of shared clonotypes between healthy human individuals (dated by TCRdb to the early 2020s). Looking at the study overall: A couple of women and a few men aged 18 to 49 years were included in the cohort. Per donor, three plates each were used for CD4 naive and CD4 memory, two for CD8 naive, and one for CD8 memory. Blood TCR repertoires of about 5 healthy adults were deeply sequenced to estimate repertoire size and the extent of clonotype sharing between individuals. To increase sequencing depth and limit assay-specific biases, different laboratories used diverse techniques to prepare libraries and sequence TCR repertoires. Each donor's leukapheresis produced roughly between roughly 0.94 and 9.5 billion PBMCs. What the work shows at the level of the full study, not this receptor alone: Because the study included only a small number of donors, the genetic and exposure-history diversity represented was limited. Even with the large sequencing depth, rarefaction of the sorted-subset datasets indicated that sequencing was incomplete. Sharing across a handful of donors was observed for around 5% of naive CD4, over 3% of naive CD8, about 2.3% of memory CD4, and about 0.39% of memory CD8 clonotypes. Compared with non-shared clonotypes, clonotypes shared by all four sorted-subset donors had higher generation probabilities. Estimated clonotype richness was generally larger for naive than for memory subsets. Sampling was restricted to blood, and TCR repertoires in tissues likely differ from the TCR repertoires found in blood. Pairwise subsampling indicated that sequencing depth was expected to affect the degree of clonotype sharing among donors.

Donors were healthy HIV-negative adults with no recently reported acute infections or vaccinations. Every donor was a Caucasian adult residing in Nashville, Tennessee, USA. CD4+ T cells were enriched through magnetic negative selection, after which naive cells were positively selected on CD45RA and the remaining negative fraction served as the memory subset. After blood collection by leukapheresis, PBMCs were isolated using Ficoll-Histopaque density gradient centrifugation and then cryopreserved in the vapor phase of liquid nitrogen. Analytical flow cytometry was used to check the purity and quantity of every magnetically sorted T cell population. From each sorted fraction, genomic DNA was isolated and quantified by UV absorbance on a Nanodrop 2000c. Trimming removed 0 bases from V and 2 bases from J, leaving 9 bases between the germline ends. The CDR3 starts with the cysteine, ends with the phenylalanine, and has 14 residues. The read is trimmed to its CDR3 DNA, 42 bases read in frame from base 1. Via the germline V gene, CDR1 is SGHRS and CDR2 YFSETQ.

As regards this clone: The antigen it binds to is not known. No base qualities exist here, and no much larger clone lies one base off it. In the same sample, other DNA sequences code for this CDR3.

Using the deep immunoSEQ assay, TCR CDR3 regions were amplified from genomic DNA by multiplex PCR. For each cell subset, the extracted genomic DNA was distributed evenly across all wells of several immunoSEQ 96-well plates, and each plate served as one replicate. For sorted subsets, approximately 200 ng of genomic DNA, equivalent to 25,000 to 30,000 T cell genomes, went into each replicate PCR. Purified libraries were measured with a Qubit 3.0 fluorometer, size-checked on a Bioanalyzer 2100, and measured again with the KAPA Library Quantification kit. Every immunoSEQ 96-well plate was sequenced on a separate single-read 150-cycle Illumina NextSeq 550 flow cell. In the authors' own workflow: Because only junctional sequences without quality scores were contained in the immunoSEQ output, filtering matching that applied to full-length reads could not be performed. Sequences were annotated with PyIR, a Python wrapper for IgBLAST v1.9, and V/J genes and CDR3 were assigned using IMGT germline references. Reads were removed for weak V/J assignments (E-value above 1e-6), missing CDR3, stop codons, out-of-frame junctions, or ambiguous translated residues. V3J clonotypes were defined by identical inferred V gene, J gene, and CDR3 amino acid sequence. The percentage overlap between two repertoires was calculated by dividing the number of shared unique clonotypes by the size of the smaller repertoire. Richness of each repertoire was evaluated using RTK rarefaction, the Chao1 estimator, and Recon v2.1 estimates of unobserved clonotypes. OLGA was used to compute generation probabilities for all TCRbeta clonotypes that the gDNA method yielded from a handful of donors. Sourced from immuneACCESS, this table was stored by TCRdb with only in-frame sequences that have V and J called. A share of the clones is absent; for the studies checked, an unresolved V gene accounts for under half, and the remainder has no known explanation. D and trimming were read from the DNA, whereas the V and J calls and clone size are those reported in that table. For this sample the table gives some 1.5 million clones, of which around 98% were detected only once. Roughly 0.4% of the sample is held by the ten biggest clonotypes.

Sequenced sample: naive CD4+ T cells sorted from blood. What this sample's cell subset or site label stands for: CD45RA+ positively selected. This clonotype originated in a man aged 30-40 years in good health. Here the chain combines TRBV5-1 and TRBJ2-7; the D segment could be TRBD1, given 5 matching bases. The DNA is TGCGCCAGCAGCTTGGCCAGGGTCCCCTACGAGCAGTACTTC. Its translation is CASSLARVPYEQYF. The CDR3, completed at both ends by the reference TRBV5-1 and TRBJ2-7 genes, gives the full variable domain KAGVTQTPRYLIKTRGQQVTLSCSPISGHRSVSWYQQTPGQGLQFLFEYFSETQRNKGNFPGRFSGRQFSNSRSEMNVSTLELGDSALYLCASSLARVPYEQYFGPGTRLTVT.